The TCR beta chain described here comes from a study of blood T cell repertoires in COVID-19. Study in general: Sites in the United States, Italy and Spain provided acute and convalescent COVID-19 samples. PBMCs, B-cell-depleted T cells, or T cells provided the cDNA or gDNA that made up the material.

Germline assignment: CDR1 KGHDR and CDR2 SFDVKD. The CDR3 extends over 13 amino acids. The junction had 5 bases not matched to a gene; V was cut back by 7 bases and J by 5 bases. Per the original data handling: Scientists estimated how many nucleated cells there were by amplifying reference gene primers. Generated by immunoSEQ multiplex PCR, the TCRdb table keeps only in-frame clones and is missing some. V and J calls and clone size follow that table, whereas D and trimming were derived from the DNA. This table has roughly 190,000 clones, 87% appearing once. Material: peripheral blood. This clonotype was obtained from a man aged 60 to 69 with active or convalescent COVID-19. V and J are TRBV24-1 and TRBJ2-5; 8 bases line up with TRBD1. The CDR3: CATRQGVGETQYF. CDR3 nucleotide sequence: TGTGCCACCAGACAGGGGGTGGGGGAGACCCAGTACTTC.